This T cell receptor beta chain was found in a study of PD-1 blockade in classical Hodgkin lymphoma. CDR3 length equals 15 residues. V was clipped by 1 base and J by 8 bases, with 12 bases between them. Germline V CDR1 and CDR2: LNHNV, YYDKDF (reference sequence). Indicated time point: cycle 4 day 1 (C4D1), after about 6 weeks of nivolumab. All the patients suffered relapse after autologous stem cell transplantation, and brentuximab vedotin exposure differed. Purified CD4+ T cells were obtained from thawed PBMCs through magnetic negative selection. When best responses were assessed, they were complete response, partial response or progressive disease. TCRdb's table, derived via immunoSEQ multiplex PCR, lists solely in-frame clones and lacks some. The table shows roughly 9,000 clones, with roughly 75% occurring only once.

The receptor's source is a human donor with classical Hodgkin lymphoma. The sample here was CD4+ T cells from blood, taken before the fourth cycle of nivolumab. J is TRBJ1-6 and V is TRBV15; D ambiguous. CDR3 residues: CATSRGRRLDSPLHF. Written as DNA, the CDR3 is TGTGCCACCAGCAGAGGACGAAGGTTAGATTCACCCCTCCACTTT.